This TCR beta chain stems from a study of T cells after yellow fever vaccination. The germline gives CDR1 MNHEY, CDR2 SVGAGI. CDR3 length: 16 residues. The junction had 7 bases not matched to a gene; V was cut back by 2 bases and J by 1 base. TCRdb fed the 5' RACE reads into MiXCR, producing one record per CDR3 protein. The table has 450,000 to 600,000 distinct CDR3 sequences, less than 20% seen once. The receptor's source is a man younger than 30 who received the YFV17D yellow fever vaccine. This sequence joins TRBV6-5 and TRBJ1-1, with 7 bases fitting TRBD1. The sequences come from PBMCs, collected 5 to 6 days after the first yellow fever vaccination. The CDR3 sequence is CASSYPETGKNTEAFF. In nucleotides, the CDR3 is TGTGCCAGCAGTTACCCAGAGACAGGGAAGAACACTGAAGCTTTCTTT.